Shown below are 13 T cell receptor beta chains from a single sample sequenced in a study of T cell repertoires in cytomegalovirus infection. TCRdb passed the reads through MiXCR, listing each CDR3 protein once. The sample lists roughly 200,000 distinct CDR3 sequences; approximately 9.7% were seen once. The sample taken for sequencing was PBMCs. Every receptor here comes from a human donor in good health (CMV status not recorded). Some clones in this sample may be carry-over from other donors' samples.

This clonotype was seen a handful of times. This chain uses TRBV20-1 with TRBJ2-2; tentatively, D is TRBD2 (6 bases). Trimming pared 0 bases from V and 5 bases from J, leaving 19 bases between. Germline lookup yields CDR1 DFQATT and CDR2 SNEGSKA (reference sequence). This CDR3 has 17 residues. Here the CDR3 reads CSARDGGTLVKTGELFF. CDR3 nucleotide sequence: TGCAGTGCTAGAGATGGCGGGACCCTGGTAAAAACCGGGGAGCTGTTTTTT.

This clonotype occurred a few times. The V call is TRBV7-9, the J call TRBJ1-1; tentative D call: TRBD1 (6 bases). The CDR3 sequence is 13 residues long. V shed 5 bases and J shed 8 bases, with 15 bases lying between them. Germline CDR1 and CDR2: SEHNR and FQNEAQ (reference sequence). The CDR3 bases are TGTGCCAGCAGCCCAGGGGACCGGGGAGAAGCTTTCTTT. It is translated as CASSPGDRGEAFF.

In this sample, this clonotype turned up a few times. V usage is TRBV29-1 and J usage is TRBJ1-1; possible D gene TRBD1, 6 bases. Germline V lookup: CDR1 SQVTM, CDR2 ANQGSEA. CDR3 length: 13 amino acids. Trimming cost V 2 bases and J 2 bases, with 9 bases left between them. The CDR3 nucleotides are TGCAGCGTTGAACGGGACACCAACACTGAAGCTTTCTTT. This codes for CSVERDTNTEAFF.

This clonotype was seen ten or more times. The rearrangement links TRBV2 to TRBJ2-3; D is perhaps TRBD2 (5 bases). The ends were cut back, 6 bases at V and 5 bases at J, with 18 bases in the middle. Germline V CDR1 and CDR2: SNHLY, FYNNEI. The CDR3 totals 15 residues. CDR3 DNA: TGTGCCAGCAGCATAGCCCCGGGGTTAGGAGATACGCAGTATTTT. This encodes CASSIAPGLGDTQYF.

As concerns this clonotype: This could be a read error, since a much larger clone is one nucleotide away. The chain carries TRBV10-3 and TRBJ2-7, with D hard to call. Germline-derived CDR1 and CDR2 are ENHRY and SYGVKD. Trimming cost V 4 bases and J 6 bases, with 10 bases left between them. The CDR3 contains 12 residues. As DNA, the CDR3 is TGTGCCATCAGTGGGGGTAGATGCGAGCAGTACTTC. It encodes CAISGGRCEQYF.

This clonotype was picked up a small number of times. This rearrangement joins TRBV7-2 to TRBJ2-1; D gene unclear. CDR3 length: 13 amino acids. Trimming took off 3 bases at V and 6 bases at J, with 9 bases between the two ends. Per the germline V gene, CDR1 is SGHTA and CDR2 is FQGNSA. In DNA form, the CDR3 reads TGTGCCAGCAGCTTTGAGTATGGCAATGAGCAGTTCTTC. Protein: CASSFEYGNEQFF.

This clonotype was seen many times. The DNA for the CDR3 is TGTGCCATCAGTGCCGGAACAGGGATAACCACAGATACGCAGTATTTT. Its translation: CAISAGTGITTDTQYF. The chain combines TRBV10-3 with TRBJ2-3; D possibly corresponds to TRBD1 (6 bases). CDR3 length: 16 amino acids. The germline CDR1 and CDR2 sequences are ENHRY and SYGVKD. V was clipped by 4 bases and J by 2 bases, with 16 bases between them.

This clonotype was counted at least ten times. The chain combines TRBV6-2 or TRBV6-3 with TRBJ2-4; 9 nucleotides line up with TRBD2. Unmatched junction bases numbered 7, after V lost 4 bases and J lost 0 bases. Looked up from germline, CDR1 is MNHEY and CDR2 is SVGEGT. This CDR3 has 17 residues. The CDR3 here is CASSSLSGRLAKNIQYF. The CDR3 coding sequence is TGTGCCAGCAGTTCCCTAAGCGGGAGGCTAGCCAAAAACATTCAGTACTTC.

This clonotype was picked up a small number of times. The V and J genes are TRBV4-3 and TRBJ1-1; 9 positions match TRBD1. The CDR3 is 12 residues long. Trimming took 4 bases from V and 10 from J; bases not matched to a gene: 4. In germline, CDR1 is LGHNA, CDR2 YSLEER. The CDR3 DNA sequence: TGCGCCAGCAGCCGACAGGGGGAGCGAGCTTTCTTT. Translating gives CASSRQGERAFF.

The gene calls are TRBV20-1 and TRBJ2-3, with 14 nucleotides matching TRBD2. The CDR3 extends over 15 amino acids. V was clipped by 6 bases and J by 8 bases; unmatched bases: 10. Germline V gene sequence: CDR1 DFQATT, CDR2 SNEGSKA (reference sequence). CDR3 sequence reads: CSASGTSGGMGTQYF. The DNA of the CDR3 is TGCAGTGCATCCGGGACTAGCGGGGGAATGGGTACGCAGTATTTT.

This chain links TRBV11-2 with TRBJ2-1; D assignment may be TRBD1 or TRBD2 (5 bases each). CDR1 and CDR2 (germline): SGHAT, FQNNGV. V was pared by 1 base and J by 0 bases, with 10 bases between. The CDR3 has 16 amino acids. The chain's CDR3 is CASSLVGAGSYNEQFF. The CDR3 DNA follows: TGTGCCAGCAGCTTAGTAGGGGCGGGCTCCTACAATGAGCAGTTCTTC.

This clonotype was recorded at least ten times. In DNA form, the CDR3 reads TGTGCCAGCTGCACAGGGCCGCCTGAAGCTTTCTTT. Amino acid sequence: CASCTGPPEAFF. The chain is built from TRBV28 and TRBJ1-1, with D possibly matching TRBD1 (6 bases). The CDR3 extends over 12 amino acids. Germline V gives CDR1 MDHEN, CDR2 SYDVKM. V was pared by 8 bases and J by 6 bases, with 13 bases between. Full variable domain (remainder filled in from reference TRBV28 and TRBJ1-1): DVKVTQSSRYLVKRTGEKVFLECVQDMDHENMFWYRQDPGLGLRLIYFSYDVKMKEKGDIPEGYSVSREKKERFSLILESASTNQTSMYLCASCTGPPEAFFGQGTRLTVV.

There are many counts of this clonotype. The chain is built from TRBV19 and TRBJ2-1; 8 bases are a match to TRBD2. After removal of 3 bases from V and 7 bases from J, the junction contained 5 bases not matched to a gene. The CDR3 spans 14 residues. Germline CDR1 is LNHDA and CDR2 is SQIVND (reference sequence). This chain's CDR3 is CASSIGGGRNEQFF. Here the CDR3 DNA reads TGTGCCAGTAGTATCGGGGGGGGCCGGAATGAGCAGTTCTTC.